The source of this T cell receptor beta chain is a study of control samples from healthy donors and cancer patients. Clones were read by immunoSEQ multiplex PCR, and TCRdb kept only the in-frame ones, dropping some. The sample contains about 170,000 clones, 91% of which appear only once. This CDR3 has 15 residues. Germline CDR1 MDHEN, CDR2 SYDVKM. Trimming took 6 bases from V and 7 from J, leaving 16 bases between them. The sample comprised blood. This TCR was recovered from a woman in her 30s in good health. The chain uses TRBV28 and TRBJ1-6, with D perhaps matching TRBD1 (5 bases). The CDR3 coding sequence is TGTGCCAGCAGGAACTATAGACAGACGAATTCACCCCTCCACTTT. Encoded protein: CASRNYRQTNSPLHF.